This TCR beta chain emerged from a study of blood T cell repertoires in COVID-19. Across the study: Whether acute or convalescent, the COVID-19 samples came from the United States, Italy and Spain. Nucleic acid was either cDNA or gDNA, and it came from T cells, B-cell-depleted T cells, or PBMCs.

In the original processing: By means of reference gene primer amplification, nucleated cell counts were estimated. Sequenced by immunoSEQ multiplex PCR; TCRdb stores in-frame clones only, minus some. V and J calls and clone size are copied from that table; D and trimming were computed from the DNA. The data show some 260,000 clones, just under 85% seen once. Germline-derived CDR1 and CDR2 are SGHDN and FVKESK. There are 13 residues in the CDR3. V gave up 5 bases and J gave up 5 bases, with 12 bases separating them. The sample consisted of peripheral blood. This rearrangement joins TRBV14 to TRBJ1-1; D is possibly TRBD1 (6 bases). The sequence was collected from a man older than 75 with acute or convalescent COVID-19. The CDR3 coding sequence is TGTGCCAGCAGCGACCAGAGGGGGACTGAAGCTTTCTTT. This gives the protein CASSDQRGTEAFF.